This T cell receptor beta chain derives from a study of PD-1 blockade in classical Hodgkin lymphoma. Data came from immunoSEQ multiplex PCR; TCRdb stores just in-frame clones and leaves some out. The sample yields tens of thousands of clones, approximately 85% seen once. The time point was: cycle 4 day 1 (C4D1), after more than 5 weeks of nivolumab. With no exception, relapse followed autologous stem cell transplantation in all patients, and brentuximab vedotin exposure varied. Purification of CD4+ T cells from thawed PBMCs was achieved by magnetic negative selection. The count of this clone is one. From germline, CDR1 is SGHNT and CDR2 YENEEA. This CDR3 spans 15 amino acids. The junction had 8 bases not matched to a gene; V was cut back by 5 bases and J by 6 bases.

The TCR comes from a human donor with classical Hodgkin lymphoma. V and J are TRBV11-3 and TRBJ2-3, with 10 nucleotides matching TRBD1. Sequenced here: CD4+ T cells from blood, sampled before the fourth cycle of nivolumab. The CDR3 DNA is TGTGCCAGCAGCAAAGACAGGGGGCATAAGGATACGCAGTATTTT. Its translation: CASSKDRGHKDTQYF.